The 29 T cell receptor beta chains listed next were all sequenced from one sample in a study of blood T cell repertoires in COVID-19. Clones were read by immunoSEQ multiplex PCR, and TCRdb kept only the in-frame ones, dropping some. The table has 300,000 to 400,000 clones, more than 75% seen once. The sample was peripheral blood. Receptors originate from a woman between 18 and 29 years old who had recovered from COVID-19.

This chain joins TRBV2 and TRBJ1-2; 7 bases line up with TRBD1. V shed 4 bases, J shed 4 bases, and the junction held 6 bases outside the gene matches. Germline CDR1 and CDR2: SNHLY and FYNNEI. The CDR3 runs to 14 residues. CDR3 DNA: TGTGCCAGCAGTGTGGGGCAGGGGGGCTATGGCTACACCTTC. Its translation is CASSVGQGGYGYTF. Looking up the rest from reference TRBV2 and TRBJ1-2 gives the full variable domain: EPEVTQTPSHQVTQMGQEVILRCVPISNHLYFYWYRQILGQKVEFLVSFYNNEISEKSEIFDDQFSVERPDGSNFTLKIRSTKLEDSAMYFCASSVGQGGYGYTFGSGTRLTVV.

The V gene is TRBV6-6, the J gene TRBJ1-2; 8 bases map to TRBD1. The V segment lost 2 bases and the J segment 1 base; nucleotides outside the gene matches: 3. In germline, CDR1 is MNHNY, CDR2 SVGAGI (reference sequence). CDR3 length equals 15 residues. Written as DNA, the CDR3 is TGTGCCAGCAGTTACGGACAGGGTATTAACTATGGCTACACCTTC. Protein sequence: CASSYGQGINYGYTF.

This clone was detected only a few times. This rearrangement joins TRBV4-3 to TRBJ1-5; no clear D. Germline CDR1 and CDR2: LGHNA and YSLEER. This CDR3 has 17 amino acids. V lost 0 bases to trimming and J lost 2 bases, with 14 bases between them. The CDR3 region is CASSQDKTRRGNQPQHF. CDR3 bases: TGCGCCAGCAGCCAAGATAAAACCAGGAGGGGCAATCAGCCCCAGCATTTT.

This clone was counted once. This chain connects TRBV30 to TRBJ2-2; no clear D. The CDR3 runs to 15 residues. Germline V gene lookup returns CDR1 GTSNPN and CDR2 SVGIG (reference sequence). The ends were cut back, 2 bases at V and 3 bases at J, with 13 bases in the middle. CDR3 bases: TGTGCCTGGAGTCCCCTTAGAGGATACACCGGGGAGCTGTTTTTT. Its translation is CAWSPLRGYTGELFF.

The V call is TRBV4-1, the J call TRBJ2-3; the D is unclear. V lost 0 bases and J lost 4, with 8 bases in between. In germline, CDR1 is MGHRA, CDR2 YSYEKL. The CDR3 sequence is 14 residues long. As DNA, the CDR3 is TGCGCCAGCAGCCAAGATCGGGTCGCAGATACGCAGTATTTT. This codes for CASSQDRVADTQYF.

This clone was observed once. The chain links TRBV24-1 to TRBJ2-7, with TRBD1 matching over 7 bases. The CDR3 loop spans 17 amino acids. Germline V CDR1 and CDR2: KGHDR, SFDVKD. J gave up 0 bases and V 2 bases, and 9 bases lay outside the gene matches. The CDR3 here is CATSDSLRDSRSYEQYV. The CDR3 coding sequence is TGTGCCACCAGTGATTCGCTCCGGGACAGCCGCTCCTACGAGCAGTACGTC.

The V and J genes are TRBV4-3 and TRBJ1-1; 8 bases line up with TRBD1. V shed 3 bases and J 4 bases; nucleotides not matched to a gene: 7. Per germline, CDR1 LGHNA and CDR2 YSLEER. The length of the CDR3 is 15 residues. The CDR3 nucleotides are TGCGCCAGCAGCCACCTACAGGGGGTAAGCACTGAAGCTTTCTTT. Its protein product is CASSHLQGVSTEAFF.

V usage is TRBV6-2 or TRBV6-3 and J usage is TRBJ2-1; 7 nucleotides align to TRBD2. V gave up 5 bases and J gave up 0 bases; unmatched junction bases: 7. The CDR3 covers 16 residues. The V gene's germline CDR1 is MNHEY and CDR2 SVGEGT. The CDR3 loop is CASSNGGKSSYNEQFF. The CDR3 coding sequence is TGTGCCAGCAGTAACGGGGGGAAAAGCTCCTACAATGAGCAGTTCTTC.

In the case of this clone: At one end the junction does not follow the germline gene, possibly because of a read error. J is TRBJ2-5 and V is TRBV10-3; 8 bases are a match to TRBD1. Germline values: CDR1 ENHRY, CDR2 SYGVKD. The CDR3 sequence is 15 residues long. This CDR3 is CATSESWDRQETQYF. The CDR3 nucleotides read TGTGCCACCAGTGAGTCTTGGGACAGGCAAGAGACCCAGTACTTC.

This chain connects TRBV6-5 to TRBJ1-2; D perhaps matches TRBD1 (6 bases). Germline V gene sequence: CDR1 MNHEY, CDR2 SVGAGI. This CDR3 has 14 amino acids. Trimming took 7 bases from V and 8 from J, leaving 20 bases between them. CDR3 sequence: CASNLSGGARGYTF. The CDR3 DNA reads TGTGCCAGCAACCTCAGCGGGGGGGCAAGGGGCTACACCTTC.

This clone has only one observation. The same CDR3 also results from other DNA sequences found in this sample. J is TRBJ1-2 and V is TRBV4-3, with D possibly TRBD1 on 6 matching bases. V was clipped by 0 bases and J by 2 bases, with 10 bases between them. The germline gives CDR1 LGHNA, CDR2 YSLEER. This CDR3 contains 15 residues. This CDR3 is CASSQDQGPNYGYTF. CDR3 sequence (DNA): TGCGCCAGCAGCCAAGATCAGGGGCCCAACTATGGCTACACCTTC.

The chain combines TRBV28 with TRBJ1-4; 8 bases map to TRBD1. Losses at the gene ends were 5 bases for V and 6 bases for J; bases not matched to a gene: 5. This CDR3 has 14 residues. Germline V gene sequence: CDR1 MDHEN, CDR2 SYDVKM. DNA of the CDR3: TGTGCCAGCAGTAAAGCAGGGGGCTATGAAAAACTGTTTTTT. Protein sequence: CASSKAGGYEKLFF.

The rearrangement joins TRBV19 to TRBJ2-1; a weak D match, TRBD2 (6 bases). V gave up 9 bases and J gave up 10 bases, with 19 bases separating them. The germline V gene has CDR1 LNHDA and CDR2 SQIVND (reference sequence). The CDR3 runs to 13 residues. CDR3 bases: TGTGCCAGCACCACCGGGACTCCGGGAGAGCAGTTCTTC. It encodes CASTTGTPGEQFF.

CDR3: CASSLGGPGYTF. CDR3 coding DNA: TGTGCCAGCAGTTTGGGGGGGCCTGGCTACACCTTC. The chain links TRBV12-3 or TRBV12-4 to TRBJ1-2, with TRBD1 as a possible D gene (6 bases). CDR3 size: 12 residues. The V and J ends lost 3 bases and 7 bases respectively, with 9 bases between them.

This rearrangement joins TRBV4-3 to TRBJ2-1; TRBD2 aligns across 10 bases. Trimming at V came to 0 bases and at J to 10 bases, leaving 9 bases not matched to a gene. Germline CDR1 LGHNA, CDR2 YSLEER. The CDR3 runs 16 residues. CDR3 bases: TGCGCCAGCAGCCAAGATATGGCTAGCGGGAGAAAAGAGCAGTTCTTC. Protein sequence: CASSQDMASGRKEQFF.

The rearrangement uses TRBV7-6 and TRBJ2-5; tentative D call: TRBD1 (5 bases). V gave up 2 bases and J gave up 4 bases, with 8 bases separating them. The CDR3 runs 13 residues. Per the germline V gene, CDR1 is SGHVS and CDR2 is FNYEAQ. The CDR3 loop reads CASSLRGGETQYF. CDR3 DNA: TGTGCCAGCAGCTTAAGGGGTGGAGAGACCCAGTACTTC.

This chain joins TRBV29-1 and TRBJ2-6; 11 bases map to TRBD1. The CDR3 runs to 16 residues. Germline CDR1 and CDR2: SQVTM and ANQGSEA. V gave up 6 bases and J gave up 2 bases; unmatched junction bases: 6. CDR3 sequence: CSVVPGQGAGANVLTF. The DNA for the CDR3 is TGCAGCGTCGTCCCGGGACAGGGGGCTGGGGCCAACGTCCTGACTTTC.

V and J are TRBV3-1 (or the pseudogene TRBV3-2) and TRBJ1-2, with D possibly TRBD1 on 5 matching bases. The CDR3 runs 17 residues. Germline V gene data show CDR1 as LGHDT and CDR2 as YNNKEL (reference sequence). The ends were cut back, 5 bases at V and 0 bases at J, with 19 bases in the middle. The CDR3 sequence: CASSGWGLLRSNYGYTF. The CDR3 DNA sequence: TGTGCCAGCAGCGGGTGGGGACTCTTGAGATCTAACTATGGCTACACCTTC.

The chain uses TRBV5-1 and TRBJ1-6, with TRBD1 matching over 7 bases. CDR3 size: 15 residues. Germline V gives CDR1 SGHRS, CDR2 YFSETQ. J lost 7 bases, V lost 4 bases, and 8 bases had no gene match. CDR3 protein: CASSEGQSLNSPLHF. CDR3 nucleotides: TGCGCCAGCAGCGAGGGACAGTCCTTAAATTCACCCCTCCACTTT.

The rearrangement uses TRBV27 and TRBJ1-1; D uncertain. CDR1 is MNHEY, CDR2 SMNVEV, per germline (reference sequence). Trimming took 3 bases from V and 8 from J, leaving 13 bases between them. The CDR3 runs to 13 residues. DNA of the CDR3: TGTGCCAGCAGTTTCACAGTTCCAGGCGAAGCTTTCTTT. Amino acid sequence: CASSFTVPGEAFF.

The V and J genes are TRBV6-2 or TRBV6-3 and TRBJ2-7; 7 bases fit TRBD2. Trimming removed 2 bases from V and 3 bases from J; junction bases left unmatched: 4. The CDR3 extends over 14 amino acids. Germline loops: CDR1 MNHEY, CDR2 SVGEGT. The CDR3 reads CASSYQRGYYEQYV. DNA for the CDR3: TGTGCCAGCAGTTACCAGCGGGGTTACTACGAGCAGTACGTC.

J is TRBJ2-7 and V is TRBV24-1, with TRBD1 as a possible D gene (6 bases). Between the trimmed V and J ends, which lost 2 bases and 3 bases, there was a span of 10 bases. The CDR3 length is 14 residues. Germline values: CDR1 KGHDR, CDR2 SFDVKD. The CDR3 here is CATSDSAQGYEQYV. The CDR3 coding sequence is TGTGCCACCAGTGATTCGGCACAGGGCTACGAGCAGTACGTC.

The chain joins TRBV9 to TRBJ1-1; tentative D call: TRBD1 (5 bases). The CDR3 loop spans 13 amino acids. The germline CDR1 and CDR2 sequences are SGDLS and YYNGEE. V was trimmed by 2 bases and J by 7 bases, leaving 12 bases between them. The DNA of the CDR3 is TGTGCCAGCAGCGTCAGGGTTCGTGGTGAAGCTTTCTTT. As protein: CASSVRVRGEAFF. Based on the CDR3 plus reference TRBV9 and TRBJ1-1, the full variable domain is DSGVTQTPKHLITATGQRVTLRCSPRSGDLSVYWYQQSLDQGLQFLIQYYNGEERAKGNILERFSAQQFPDLHSELNLSSLELGDSALYFCASSVRVRGEAFFGQGTRLTVV.

The rearrangement links TRBV7-2 to TRBJ2-1, with 7 bases lining up with TRBD2. With V trimmed by 5 bases and J by 9 bases, 7 bases remained unmatched. The CDR3 totals 13 residues. The germline gives CDR1 SGHTA, CDR2 FQGNSA. The chain's CDR3 is CASSAERDGEQFF. CDR3 nucleotide sequence: TGTGCCAGCAGCGCCGAGCGGGACGGTGAGCAGTTCTTC. Complete variable domain (other parts from reference TRBV7-2 and TRBJ2-1): GAGVSQSPSNKVTEKGKDVELRCDPISGHTALYWYRQSLGQGLEFLIYFQGNSAPDKSGLPSDRFSAERTGGSVSTLTIQRTQQEDSAVYLCASSAERDGEQFFGPGTRLTVL.

The genes are TRBV11-3 and TRBJ1-1, with D hard to call. With 2 bases removed from V and 3 bases from J, the gap between germline ends came to 13 bases. Germline loops: CDR1 SGHNT, CDR2 YENEEA. The CDR3 has 15 residues. The CDR3 nucleotides are TGTGCCAGCAGCTTATGGGATGCAGCGGACACTGAAGCTTTCTTT. It encodes CASSLWDAADTEAFF.

The chain recombines TRBV12-5 with TRBJ2-1, with a weak D call TRBD2 (5 bases). V was shortened by 4 bases and J by 0 bases, with 13 bases between the two germline ends. This CDR3 is built from 16 residues. Germline V CDR1 and CDR2: LGHNT, FRNRAP. CDR3 in amino acids: CASGSRGSYSYNEQFF. In DNA form, the CDR3 reads TGTGCTAGTGGTTCTCGCGGGTCCTACTCCTACAATGAGCAGTTCTTC. The full variable domain, in which reference TRBV12-5 and TRBJ2-1 provide the parts outside the CDR3, is DARVTQTPRHKVTEMGQEVTMRCQPILGHNTVFWYRQTMMQGLELLAYFRNRAPLDDSGMPKDRFSAEMPDATLATLKIQPSEPRDSAVYFCASGSRGSYSYNEQFFGPGTRLTVL.

CDR3 sequence: CASSEVRTNYGYTF. CDR3 coding DNA: TGTGCCAGCAGTGAGGTGCGAACCAACTATGGCTACACCTTC. V is TRBV2 and J is TRBJ1-2; D uncertain. This CDR3 region has 14 residues. The germline V gene encodes CDR1 SNHLY and CDR2 FYNNEI. Trimming pared 3 bases from V and 2 bases from J, leaving 10 bases between.

This chain links TRBV4-3 with TRBJ2-3; TRBD2 matches 8 bases. This CDR3 comprises 16 residues. J was trimmed by 1 base and V by 0 bases; bases with no gene match: 3. Germline V gene lookup returns CDR1 LGHNA and CDR2 YSLEER. DNA for the CDR3: TGCGCCAGCAGCCAAGATAGCGGGATAGGCACAGATACGCAGTATTTT. Amino acid sequence: CASSQDSGIGTDTQYF.

The CDR3 DNA is TGCGCCACTCAAGACAGGGGACGCTTCTCTGGAAACACCATATATTTT. This gives the protein CATQDRGRFSGNTIYF. The gene calls are TRBV10-1 and TRBJ1-3, with 8 bases identical to TRBD1. After removal of 10 bases from V and 0 bases from J, the junction contained 11 bases not matched to a gene. The CDR3 covers 16 residues. Germline-derived CDR1 and CDR2 are WNHNN and SYGVQD (reference sequence).